These 29 T cell receptor beta chains originate from one sample sequenced in a study of blood T cell repertoires in COVID-19. The repertoire was sequenced with immunoSEQ multiplex PCR; TCRdb's copy has only in-frame clones and lacks some. The data show hundreds of thousands of clones, around 87% seen once. Source material: peripheral blood. The receptors here all came from a woman between 45 and 65 years old with COVID-19, enrolled during active disease.

The chain employs TRBV15 and TRBJ2-5, with D possibly being TRBD2 (5 bases). V was clipped by 8 bases and J by 5 bases, with 18 bases between them. The V gene's germline CDR1 is LNHNV and CDR2 YYDKDF (reference sequence). This CDR3 spans 14 amino acids. CDR3 sequence: CATGRRTWEETQYF. The CDR3 bases are TGTGCCACCGGCCGACGGACCTGGGAGGAGACCCAGTACTTC.

This clone was picked up one time. This chain joins TRBV11-2 and TRBJ1-2, with a possible D match to TRBD1 (5 bases). The germline V and J ends were trimmed by 0 bases and 0 bases, with 8 bases remaining between them. The CDR3 is 15 residues long. The germline V gene has CDR1 SGHAT and CDR2 FQNNGV. Written as DNA, the CDR3 is TGTGCCAGCAGCTTAGACGGGGGTCCTAACTATGGCTACACCTTC. Its protein is CASSLDGGPNYGYTF.

The gene calls are TRBV29-1 and TRBJ2-1; 10 positions agree with TRBD2. The CDR3 is 16 residues long. The germline V gene has CDR1 SQVTM and CDR2 ANQGSEA. Unmatched junction bases numbered 14, after V lost 8 bases and J lost 4 bases. In DNA form, the CDR3 reads TGCAGCTTCAGCGGGAGGGCCCACATTTCTTACAATGAGCAGTTCTTC. It codes for CSFSGRAHISYNEQFF.

The V and J genes are TRBV27 and TRBJ1-2; 7 bases are a match to TRBD1. The junction had 17 bases not matched to a gene; V was cut back by 5 bases and J by 8 bases. Germline V gene lookup returns CDR1 MNHEY and CDR2 SMNVEV (reference sequence). This CDR3 spans 16 amino acids. The chain's CDR3 is CASSVYRRGQLGGYTF. The CDR3 nucleotides read TGTGCCAGCAGTGTGTACCGAAGGGGACAGTTAGGGGGCTACACCTTC.

This clone was seen once. This chain uses TRBV9 with TRBJ2-2; 13 nucleotides align to TRBD2. The CDR3 has 17 amino acids. Germline V gives CDR1 SGDLS, CDR2 YYNGEE. V shed 4 bases and J 6 bases; nucleotides not matched to a gene: 9. CDR3 coding DNA: TGTGCCAGCAGCTCTCGGGGGACTAGCGGGATCTCCGGGGAGCTGTTTTTT. It specifies CASSSRGTSGISGELFF.

The chain combines TRBV7-9 with TRBJ2-7; TRBD1 matches at 11 bases. The V gene end was trimmed by 3 bases and the J gene end by 4 bases; junction bases not matched to a gene: 2. Germline V gene data show CDR1 as SEHNR and CDR2 as FQNEAQ (reference sequence). The CDR3 runs 14 residues. CDR3 sequence reads: CASSLGQGVYEQYF. For the CDR3, the DNA is TGTGCCAGCAGCTTGGGACAGGGGGTTTACGAGCAGTACTTC.

V and J are TRBV20-1 and TRBJ1-2; no clear D gene. Trimming pared 5 bases from V and 8 bases from J, leaving 9 bases between. The CDR3 consists of 10 residues. In germline, CDR1 is DFQATT, CDR2 SNEGSKA (reference sequence). Here the CDR3 reads CSAPDGGYTF. CDR3 DNA sequence: TGCAGTGCTCCTGACGGGGGCTACACCTTC.

J is TRBJ2-7 and V is TRBV6-1; TRBD2 aligns across 8 bases. The CDR3 is 19 amino acids. CDR1 and CDR2 (germline): MNHNS, SASEGT. V lost 3 bases to trimming and J lost 3 bases; unmatched junction nucleotides: 19. CDR3 coding DNA: TGTGCCAGCAGTGATTCCTTGGGTCGACGGCTAGCGGGCGACTACGAGCAGTACTTC. Its translation: CASSDSLGRRLAGDYEQYF.

The gene calls are TRBV6-5 and TRBJ1-2; 7 bases align to TRBD1. The CDR3 is 14 residues long. CDR1 is MNHEY, CDR2 SVGAGI, per germline. Trimming took 0 bases from V and 6 from J; bases not matched to a gene: 4. This chain's CDR3 is CASSYSRQGDGYTF. As DNA, the CDR3 is TGTGCCAGCAGTTACTCCCGACAGGGCGATGGCTACACCTTC.

The V call is TRBV3-1 (or the pseudogene TRBV3-2), the J call TRBJ2-5, with TRBD1 identical over 7 bases. This CDR3 is built from 15 residues. The V gene end was trimmed by 1 base and the J gene end by 5 bases; junction bases not matched to a gene: 7. The germline V gene encodes CDR1 LGHDT and CDR2 YNNKEL (reference sequence). The CDR3 nucleotides read TGTGCCAGCAGCCAAGTACAGGGGTTGTTCGAGACCCAGTACTTC. Translation gives CASSQVQGLFETQYF.

This chain uses TRBV2 with TRBJ2-3; perhaps TRBD2 as D (5 bases). Germline CDR1 and CDR2: SNHLY and FYNNEI. This CDR3 comprises 16 residues. V lost 3 bases and J 2 bases, leaving 15 bases between the germline ends. Here the CDR3 reads CASSDWTSDSTDTQYF. Here the CDR3 DNA reads TGTGCCAGCAGTGATTGGACTTCTGATTCCACAGATACGCAGTATTTT.

The chain uses TRBV3-1 (or the pseudogene TRBV3-2) and TRBJ2-3; TRBD1 aligns across 7 bases. Trimming at V came to 1 base and at J to 4 bases, leaving 5 bases not matched to a gene. This CDR3 is built from 15 residues. Germline CDR1 LGHDT, CDR2 YNNKEL (reference sequence). CDR3 DNA: TGTGCCAGCAGCCAAGCACAGGGGTTTGCAGATACGCAGTATTTT. The encoded protein is CASSQAQGFADTQYF.

This clone was counted between two and nine times. This chain uses TRBV19 with TRBJ1-1; D gene uncertain. The CDR3 contains 15 residues. The germline gives CDR1 LNHDA, CDR2 SQIVND (reference sequence). V was cut by 7 bases and J by 1 base, with 16 bases left in between. The CDR3 protein is CASMRWEAGNTEAFF. CDR3 bases: TGTGCCAGTATGAGATGGGAGGCTGGGAACACTGAAGCTTTCTTT. Filled out from reference TRBV19 and TRBJ1-1, the complete variable domain reads DGGITQSPKYLFRKEGQNVTLSCEQNLNHDAMYWYRQDPGQGLRLIYYSQIVNDFQKGDIAEGYSVSREKKESFPLTVTSAQKNPTAFYLCASMRWEAGNTEAFFGQGTRLTVV.

This sequence joins TRBV9 and TRBJ2-3; 11 nucleotides line up with TRBD2. Germline V lookup: CDR1 SGDLS, CDR2 YYNGEE. This CDR3 comprises 17 residues. The ends lost 0 bases at V and 2 bases at J; junction bases unmatched: 5. CDR3: CASSVAGGLADTDTQYF. CDR3 bases: TGTGCCAGCAGCGTAGCGGGGGGACTAGCGGACACAGATACGCAGTATTTT. Looking up the rest from reference TRBV9 and TRBJ2-3 gives the full variable domain: DSGVTQTPKHLITATGQRVTLRCSPRSGDLSVYWYQQSLDQGLQFLIQYYNGEERAKGNILERFSAQQFPDLHSELNLSSLELGDSALYFCASSVAGGLADTDTQYFGPGTRLTVL.

The chain links TRBV4-1 to TRBJ2-7; 9 nucleotides line up with TRBD2. The CDR3 runs 15 residues. Germline trimming cut 1 base from V and 3 bases from J; bases unmatched to any gene: 4. Germline lookup yields CDR1 MGHRA and CDR2 YSYEKL. CDR3 DNA sequence: TGCGCCAGCAGCCAAGTCGCGCGGGAGGGCTACGAGCAGTACTTC. Translation: CASSQVAREGYEQYF.

This clone has just one count. The V call is TRBV18, the J call TRBJ1-2; TRBD1 might be the D (5 bases). In germline, CDR1 is KGHSH, CDR2 LQKENI. The CDR3 extends over 13 amino acids. V was cut by 1 base and J by 8 bases, with 11 bases left in between. The CDR3 nucleotides are TGTGCCAGCTCACCACTAGACAGTGAAGGCTACACCTTC. This translates into CASSPLDSEGYTF.

The genes are TRBV5-6 and TRBJ2-1; 7 positions match TRBD1. The CDR3 sequence is 14 residues long. Trimming at V came to 6 bases and at J to 2 bases, leaving 5 bases not matched to a gene. Germline V gene lookup returns CDR1 SGHDT and CDR2 YYEEEE. As DNA, the CDR3 is TGTGCCAGCATGGGGCAGGGGGCCTACAATGAGCAGTTCTTC. Translation: CASMGQGAYNEQFF.

The chain recombines TRBV11-1 with TRBJ1-1; D is possibly TRBD1 (5 bases). V was shortened by 2 bases and J by 7 bases, with 11 bases between the two germline ends. The CDR3 consists of 13 residues. CDR1 is SGHAT, CDR2 FQDESV, per germline (reference sequence). CDR3 DNA: TGTGCCAGCAGCTTACGCAGGGAGGTTGAAGCTTTCTTT. Residues: CASSLRREVEAFF.

This clone came up a few times. CDR3 amino acids: CATSREGLAGPGELFF. The DNA of the CDR3 is TGTGCCACCTCCCGGGAAGGGCTAGCAGGCCCCGGGGAGCTGTTTTTT. This rearrangement joins TRBV2 to TRBJ2-2, with D maybe TRBD2 (5 bases). Between the trimmed V and J ends, which lost 10 bases and 6 bases, there was a span of 24 bases. The CDR3 totals 16 residues. CDR1 is SNHLY, CDR2 FYNNEI, per germline.

This chain links TRBV2 with TRBJ2-7; TRBD2 matches at 16 bases. Trimming at V came to 5 bases and at J to 3 bases, leaving 13 bases not matched to a gene. Per germline, CDR1 SNHLY and CDR2 FYNNEI. The CDR3 spans 19 residues. CDR3 DNA sequence: TGTGCCAGCAGTATAACCAACACCGGGACTAGCGGGAGGGACTACGAGCAGTACTTC. This sequence encodes CASSITNTGTSGRDYEQYF. Based on the CDR3 plus reference TRBV2 and TRBJ2-7, the full variable domain is EPEVTQTPSHQVTQMGQEVILRCVPISNHLYFYWYRQILGQKVEFLVSFYNNEISEKSEIFDDQFSVERPDGSNFTLKIRSTKLEDSAMYFCASSITNTGTSGRDYEQYFGPGTRLTVT.

The gene calls are TRBV19 and TRBJ1-5; no definite D call. The CDR3 spans 15 residues. Trimming removed 1 base from V and 0 bases from J, with 7 bases in between. Germline loops: CDR1 LNHDA, CDR2 SQIVND (reference sequence). The CDR3 reads CASSIVQDSNQPQHF. The DNA for the CDR3 is TGTGCCAGTAGTATAGTCCAGGATAGCAATCAGCCCCAGCATTTT.

This clone appeared a single time. The V and J genes are TRBV6-6 and TRBJ2-5; 8 bases fit TRBD1. The CDR3 is 14 amino acids. Germline values: CDR1 MNHNY, CDR2 SVGAGI (reference sequence). V gave up 6 bases and J gave up 5 bases; unmatched junction bases: 8. CDR3 nucleotide sequence: TGTGCCAGCAGAGGACAGGGCGGAATGGAGACCCAGTACTTC. Translating it yields CASRGQGGMETQYF.

V gene TRBV18 combines with J gene TRBJ1-2; weak D call: TRBD1 (6 bases). Germline CDR1 is KGHSH and CDR2 is LQKENI. Trimming shortened V by 4 bases and J by 1 base, and 10 bases separated the two germline ends. The CDR3 contains 14 residues. CDR3: CASSQGDGNYGYTF. For the CDR3, the DNA is TGTGCCAGCTCACAGGGGGACGGTAACTATGGCTACACCTTC.

The CDR3 DNA sequence: TGTGCCAGCTCACTTCAGGGGGCTGTAGCCAAAAACATTCAGTACTTC. Its translation: CASSLQGAVAKNIQYF. The chain is built from TRBV18 and TRBJ2-4; 8 bases fit TRBD1. The germline gives CDR1 KGHSH, CDR2 LQKENI. V dropped 4 bases and J dropped 0; count of bases not matched to a gene: 5. The CDR3 consists of 16 residues.

In regard to this clone: Other DNA sequences within the sample encode an identical CDR3. The gene calls are TRBV30 and TRBJ1-1; weak D call: TRBD1 (6 bases). The CDR3 loop spans 13 amino acids. Looked up from germline, CDR1 is GTSNPN and CDR2 is SVGIG (reference sequence). Trimming removed 3 bases from V and 2 bases from J, with 10 bases in between. For the CDR3, the DNA is TGTGCCTGGAGCAGGGGTTTAAACACTGAAGCTTTCTTT. Amino acids: CAWSRGLNTEAFF.

The chain recombines TRBV11-2 with TRBJ2-6; D is perhaps TRBD2 (5 bases). Trimming took off 1 base at V and 3 bases at J, with 10 bases between the two ends. The CDR3 length is 16 residues. Germline CDR1 reads SGHAT; CDR2 reads FQNNGV. The CDR3 region has the DNA TGTGCCAGCAGCTTAGTTGGGAGATTTGGGGCCAACGTCCTGACTTTC. Its translation: CASSLVGRFGANVLTF.

This clone occurred once. V usage is TRBV27 and J usage is TRBJ2-1, with 10 bases lining up with TRBD2. This CDR3 is built from 16 residues. In germline, CDR1 is MNHEY, CDR2 SMNVEV (reference sequence). J gave up 9 bases and V 2 bases, and 10 bases lay outside the gene matches. The CDR3 nucleotides are TGTGCCAGCAGTTTAGGTAGCGGGAGGTCCTTTTTTGAGCAGTTCTTC. It specifies CASSLGSGRSFFEQFF.

V is TRBV7-9 and J is TRBJ2-5, with D possibly matching TRBD2 (6 bases). V was pared by 6 bases and J by 5 bases, with 16 bases between. CDR3 length: 14 residues. Germline assignment: CDR1 SEHNR and CDR2 FQNEAQ (reference sequence). The CDR3 region has the DNA TGTGCCAGCAGTTACCGGGGGAGGAAGGAGACCCAGTACTTC. Residues: CASSYRGRKETQYF.

The V gene is TRBV5-1, the J gene TRBJ2-5, with 7 nucleotides matching TRBD1. Germline CDR1 is SGHRS and CDR2 is YFSETQ. There are 14 residues in the CDR3. J lost 2 bases, V lost 4 bases, and 5 bases had no gene match. CDR3 in DNA: TGCGCCAGCAGCGTAGGGACAGTACAAGAGACCCAGTACTTC. Its translation is CASSVGTVQETQYF. Complete variable domain (other parts from reference TRBV5-1 and TRBJ2-5): KAGVTQTPRYLIKTRGQQVTLSCSPISGHRSVSWYQQTPGQGLQFLFEYFSETQRNKGNFPGRFSGRQFSNSRSEMNVSTLELGDSALYLCASSVGTVQETQYFGPGTRLLVL.